Listed here are 13 T cell receptor beta chains from one sample, sequenced in a study of long-term antiretroviral therapy in people with HIV. The assay used was immunoSEQ (version v3.0), run at survey level. Data came from immunoSEQ multiplex PCR; TCRdb stores just in-frame clones and leaves some out. The sample has 15,000 to 20,000 clones; less than 85% are singletons. This specimen was unsorted PBMCs, taken 0.5 years before starting antiretroviral therapy. All receptors derive from a woman aged 50 to 60 with HIV.

In its sample, this clone was seen a few times. The V gene is TRBV12-5, the J gene TRBJ1-3; D is undetermined. CDR1 and CDR2 from the germline V gene are LGHNT and FRNRAP. V lost 7 bases, J lost 6 bases, and 7 bases lay in between. This CDR3 spans 11 amino acids. The CDR3 region has the DNA TGTGCTAGTGCCGAAGTAAACACCATATATTTT. Translated, it gives CASAEVNTIYF.

The V and J genes are TRBV5-1 and TRBJ1-5, with D hard to call. Germline values: CDR1 SGHRS, CDR2 YFSETQ. The CDR3 extends over 15 amino acids. V was shortened by 0 bases and J by 0 bases, with 7 bases between the two germline ends. DNA of the CDR3: TGCGCCAGCAGCTTGGAAGGGAATAGCAATCAGCCCCAGCATTTT. Its protein product is CASSLEGNSNQPQHF.

In its sample, this clone was seen a few times. V and J are TRBV19 and TRBJ2-7; 9 positions agree with TRBD1. Trimming cost V 3 bases and J 5 bases; bases outside gene matches: 8. Germline V lookup: CDR1 LNHDA, CDR2 SQIVND (reference sequence). The CDR3 consists of 15 residues. The CDR3 region has the DNA TGTGCCAGTAGTATCGCTGGGACAGGGTTCGACGAGCAGTACTTC. Translation gives CASSIAGTGFDEQYF.

This clone was detected a few times. The chain recombines TRBV5-1 with TRBJ1-6; D gene uncertain. V gave up 4 bases and J gave up 8 bases, with 16 bases separating them. CDR1 and CDR2 (germline): SGHRS, YFSETQ. CDR3 size: 15 residues. The CDR3 DNA reads TGCGCCAGCAGCAGTTACGAGGGAGGCGATTCACCCCTCCACTTT. Translated: CASSSYEGGDSPLHF. The full variable domain, rest sourced from reference TRBV5-1 and TRBJ1-6, is KAGVTQTPRYLIKTRGQQVTLSCSPISGHRSVSWYQQTPGQGLQFLFEYFSETQRNKGNFPGRFSGRQFSNSRSEMNVSTLELGDSALYLCASSSYEGGDSPLHFGNGTRLTVT.

CDR3 protein: CASSLLRPGDQPQHF. Written as DNA, the CDR3 is TGTGCCAGCAGCCTCCTCAGGCCCGGGGATCAGCCCCAGCATTTT. The gene calls are TRBV7-8 and TRBJ1-5, with unresolved D. Germline CDR1 reads SGHVS; CDR2 reads FQNEAQ. V was shortened by 5 bases and J by 5 bases, with 16 bases between the two germline ends. This CDR3 has 15 amino acids.

The chain links TRBV6-6 to TRBJ1-4; TRBD1 aligns across 9 bases. Germline CDR1 is MNHNY and CDR2 is SVGAGI (reference sequence). V lost 6 bases, J lost 6 bases, and 5 bases stayed unmatched. The CDR3 is 14 amino acids. CDR3 sequence (DNA): TGTGCCAGCAGGCGGGACAGGGTCTATGAAAAACTGTTTTTT. Protein: CASRRDRVYEKLFF.

This clone has just one count. This chain uses TRBV29-1 with TRBJ1-1, with 11 bases identical to TRBD1. Germline-derived CDR1 and CDR2 are SQVTM and ANQGSEA. Trimming at V came to 5 bases and at J to 1 base, leaving 3 bases not matched to a gene. The CDR3 length is 14 residues. CDR3 amino acids: CSVLGQGGNTEAFF. DNA for the CDR3: TGCAGCGTTCTGGGACAGGGGGGGAACACTGAAGCTTTCTTT.

This clone was seen a few times. The chain has TRBV6-5 and TRBJ1-4; D not resolved. The CDR3 runs 15 residues. The ends were cut back, 0 bases at V and 8 bases at J, with 13 bases in the middle. Germline assignment: CDR1 MNHEY and CDR2 SVGAGI. CDR3 sequence reads: CASSYSPATREKLFF. The CDR3 DNA reads as TGTGCCAGCAGTTACTCTCCGGCCACAAGGGAAAAACTGTTTTTT.

This chain joins TRBV5-6 and TRBJ2-3, with no clear D. CDR3 size: 13 residues. The germline V and J ends were trimmed by 0 bases and 2 bases, with 4 bases remaining between them. The germline gives CDR1 SGHDT, CDR2 YYEEEE. The CDR3: CASSLGPTDTQYF. The DNA of the CDR3 is TGTGCCAGCAGCTTGGGGCCCACAGATACGCAGTATTTT.

The chain combines TRBV5-1 with TRBJ1-2; possibly TRBD1 for D (5 bases). Germline CDR1 and CDR2: SGHRS and YFSETQ. Trimming took 0 bases from V and 3 from J, leaving 12 bases between them. This CDR3 contains 15 residues. CDR3 nucleotide sequence: TGCGCCAGCAGCTTGGGGACATCGAAGGACTATGGCTACACCTTC. Translating gives CASSLGTSKDYGYTF.

This clone was seen a few times. J is TRBJ2-2 and V is TRBV5-1; possibly TRBD1 for D (5 bases). V shed 5 bases and J shed 5 bases, with 13 bases lying between them. Germline V gives CDR1 SGHRS, CDR2 YFSETQ. This CDR3 spans 14 amino acids. CDR3 bases: TGCGCCAGCAGAAGGGGTTCTGAGACCGGGGAGCTGTTTTTT. It specifies CASRRGSETGELFF.

This clone has just a few counts. CDR3 amino acids: CATAVDSYNEQFF. CDR3 sequence (DNA): TGTGCCACCGCCGTAGACAGCTACAATGAGCAGTTCTTC. The chain joins TRBV9 to TRBJ2-1; tentative D call: TRBD1 (5 bases). Looked up from germline, CDR1 is SGDLS and CDR2 is YYNGEE. Trimming removed 9 bases from V and 3 bases from J, with 13 bases in between. This CDR3 has 13 residues.

There are a few counts of this clone. The chain employs TRBV6-1 and TRBJ1-6, with 8 bases fitting TRBD1. Trimming at V came to 4 bases and at J to 7 bases, leaving 3 bases not matched to a gene. This CDR3 spans 14 amino acids. The germline V gene encodes CDR1 MNHNS and CDR2 SASEGT. In DNA, the CDR3 is TGTGCCAGCAGTGCACAGGGGGAGAATTCACCCCTCCACTTT. Protein product: CASSAQGENSPLHF.